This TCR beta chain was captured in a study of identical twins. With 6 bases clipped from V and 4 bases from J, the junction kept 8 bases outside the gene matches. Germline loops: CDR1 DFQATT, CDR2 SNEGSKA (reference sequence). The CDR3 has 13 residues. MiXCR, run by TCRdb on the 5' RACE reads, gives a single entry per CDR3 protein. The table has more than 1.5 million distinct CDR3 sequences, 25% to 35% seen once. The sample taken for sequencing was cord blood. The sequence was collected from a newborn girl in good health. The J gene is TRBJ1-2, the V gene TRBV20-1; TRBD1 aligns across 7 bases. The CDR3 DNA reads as TGCAGTGCCTGGACAGGCTTGGGCTATGGCTACACCTTC. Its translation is CSAWTGLGYGYTF.